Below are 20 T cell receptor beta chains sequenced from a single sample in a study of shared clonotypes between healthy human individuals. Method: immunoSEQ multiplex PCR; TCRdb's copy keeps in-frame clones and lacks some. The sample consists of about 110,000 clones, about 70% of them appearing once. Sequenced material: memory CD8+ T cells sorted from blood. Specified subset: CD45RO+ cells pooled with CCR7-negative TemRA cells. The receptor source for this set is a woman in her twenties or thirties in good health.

The CDR3 reads CASNPRLINTGELFF. Written as DNA, the CDR3 is TGTGCCAGCAATCCTCGGCTAATCAACACCGGGGAGCTGTTTTTT. The chain links TRBV4-2 to TRBJ2-2; D unclear. Trimming removed 7 bases from V and 2 bases from J, with 14 bases in between. The CDR3 spans 15 residues. Germline assignment: CDR1 LGHNA and CDR2 YNFKEQ.

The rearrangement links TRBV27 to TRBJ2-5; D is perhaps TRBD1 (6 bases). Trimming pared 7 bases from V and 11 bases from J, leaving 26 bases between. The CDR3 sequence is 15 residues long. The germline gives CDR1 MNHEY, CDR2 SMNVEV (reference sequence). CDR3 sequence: CASKTEGGNYLEQYF. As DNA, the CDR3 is TGTGCCAGCAAGACCGAAGGGGGTAACTACCTTGAGCAGTACTTC.

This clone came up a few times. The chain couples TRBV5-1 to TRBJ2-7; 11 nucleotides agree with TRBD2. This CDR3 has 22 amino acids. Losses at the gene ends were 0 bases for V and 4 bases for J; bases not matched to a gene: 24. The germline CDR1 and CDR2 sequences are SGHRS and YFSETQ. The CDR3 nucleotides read TGCGCCAGCAGCTTGGATGGTGGTGTGACTAGCGGGACGCCCACACACTGGTACGAGCAGTACTTC. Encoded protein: CASSLDGGVTSGTPTHWYEQYF.

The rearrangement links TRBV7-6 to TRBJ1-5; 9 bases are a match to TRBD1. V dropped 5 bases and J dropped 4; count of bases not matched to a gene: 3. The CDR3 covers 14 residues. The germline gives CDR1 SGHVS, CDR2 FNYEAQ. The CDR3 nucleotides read TGTGCCAGCAGCCGGACAGGGGCGAATCAGCCCCAGCATTTT. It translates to CASSRTGANQPQHF.

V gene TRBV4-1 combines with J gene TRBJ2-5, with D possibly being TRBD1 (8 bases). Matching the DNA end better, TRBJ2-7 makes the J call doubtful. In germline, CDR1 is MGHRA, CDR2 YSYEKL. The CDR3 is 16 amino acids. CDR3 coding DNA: TGCGCCAGCAGCCCCCTGGGGGGGACAGGATCCTACGAGCAGTACTTC. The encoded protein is CASSPLGGTGSYEQYF.

The CDR3 loop reads CSVHGASGTFTDTQYF. The CDR3, as DNA: TGCAGCGTTCATGGGGCTAGCGGGACCTTCACAGATACGCAGTATTTT. The V and J genes are TRBV29-1 and TRBJ2-3; 9 nucleotides line up with TRBD2. CDR1 is SQVTM and CDR2 is ANQGSEA in the germline V gene. The CDR3 has 16 residues. The V and J ends lost 5 bases and 2 bases, in that order; junction bases with no gene match: 11.

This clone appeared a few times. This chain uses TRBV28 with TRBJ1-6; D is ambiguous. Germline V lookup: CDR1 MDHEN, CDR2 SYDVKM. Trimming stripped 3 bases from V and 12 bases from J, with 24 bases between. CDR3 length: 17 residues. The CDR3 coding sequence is TGTGCCAGCAGTTTCCAGGTAATTGGGAGCCCAGGTTTACCCCTCCACTTT. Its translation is CASSFQVIGSPGLPLHF.

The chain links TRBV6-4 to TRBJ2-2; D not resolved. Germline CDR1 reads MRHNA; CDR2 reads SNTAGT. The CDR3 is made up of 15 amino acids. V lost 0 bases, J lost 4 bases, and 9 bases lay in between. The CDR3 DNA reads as TGTGCCAGCAGTGACTCGGATCTAGGCACCGGGGAGCTGTTTTTT. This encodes CASSDSDLGTGELFF.

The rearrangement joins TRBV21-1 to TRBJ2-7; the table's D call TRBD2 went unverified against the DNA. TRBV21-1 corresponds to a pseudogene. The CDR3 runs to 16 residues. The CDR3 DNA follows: TGTGCCAGCCGCGAGGGGGGGGACCAGGGAGTTTACGAGCAGTACTTC. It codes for CASREGGDQGVYEQYF.

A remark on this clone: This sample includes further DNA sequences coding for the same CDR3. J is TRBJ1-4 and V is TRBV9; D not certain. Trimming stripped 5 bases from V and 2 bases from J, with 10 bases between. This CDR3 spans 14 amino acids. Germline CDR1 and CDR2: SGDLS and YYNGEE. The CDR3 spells CASSLGGTNEKLFF. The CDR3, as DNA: TGTGCCAGCAGTCTAGGAGGGACTAATGAAAAACTGTTTTTT.

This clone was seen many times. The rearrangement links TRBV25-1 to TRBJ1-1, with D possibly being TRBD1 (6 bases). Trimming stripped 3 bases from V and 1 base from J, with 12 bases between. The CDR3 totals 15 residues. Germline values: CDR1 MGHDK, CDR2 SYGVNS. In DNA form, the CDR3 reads TGTGCCAGCAGTGAGGTTCGCAGGGGGAACACTGAAGCTTTCTTT. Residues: CASSEVRRGNTEAFF.

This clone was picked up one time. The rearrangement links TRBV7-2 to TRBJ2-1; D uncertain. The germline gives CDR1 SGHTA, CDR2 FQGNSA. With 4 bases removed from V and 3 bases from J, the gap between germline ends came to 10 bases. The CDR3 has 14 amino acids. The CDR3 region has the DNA TGTGCCAGCAGCTGGACCCCCGGCTACAATGAGCAGTTCTTC. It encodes CASSWTPGYNEQFF.

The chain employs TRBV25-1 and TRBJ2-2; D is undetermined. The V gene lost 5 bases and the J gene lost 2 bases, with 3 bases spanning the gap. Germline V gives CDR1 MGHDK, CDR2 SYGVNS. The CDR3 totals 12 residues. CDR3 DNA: TGTGCCAGCAGTCTCAACACCGGGGAGCTGTTTTTT. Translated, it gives CASSLNTGELFF.

The CDR3 DNA sequence: TGCAGCGTTGGGGCAGCCCCAGAGACCCAGTACTTC. Translated: CSVGAAPETQYF. This chain links TRBV29-1 with TRBJ2-5; D unclear. Per germline, CDR1 SQVTM and CDR2 ANQGSEA. The CDR3 is 12 amino acids. V lost 4 bases, J lost 4 bases, and 10 bases lay in between.

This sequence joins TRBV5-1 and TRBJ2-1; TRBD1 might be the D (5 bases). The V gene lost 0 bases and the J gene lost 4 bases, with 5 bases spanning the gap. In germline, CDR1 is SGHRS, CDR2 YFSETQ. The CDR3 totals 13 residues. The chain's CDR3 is CASSLGQYNEQFF. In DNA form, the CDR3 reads TGCGCCAGCAGCTTGGGACAGTACAATGAGCAGTTCTTC.

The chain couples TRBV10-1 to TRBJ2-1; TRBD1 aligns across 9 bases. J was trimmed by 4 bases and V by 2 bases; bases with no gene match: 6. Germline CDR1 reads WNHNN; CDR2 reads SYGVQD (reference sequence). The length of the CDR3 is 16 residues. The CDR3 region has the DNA TGCGCCAGCAGTGAGAGACCGGGACAGGGATACAATGAGCAGTTCTTC. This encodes CASSERPGQGYNEQFF.

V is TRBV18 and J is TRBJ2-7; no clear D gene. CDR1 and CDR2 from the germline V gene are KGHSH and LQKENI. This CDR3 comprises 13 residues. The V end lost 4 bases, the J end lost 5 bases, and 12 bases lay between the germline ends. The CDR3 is CASSRVTENEQYF. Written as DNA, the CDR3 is TGTGCCAGCTCACGCGTTACAGAGAACGAGCAGTACTTC.

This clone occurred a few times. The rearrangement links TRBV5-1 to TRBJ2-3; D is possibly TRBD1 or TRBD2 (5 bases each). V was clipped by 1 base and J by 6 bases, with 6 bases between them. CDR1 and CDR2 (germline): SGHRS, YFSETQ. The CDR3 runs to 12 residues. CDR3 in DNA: TGCGCCAGCAGCTTGTGGGGGGATACGCAGTATTTT. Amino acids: CASSLWGDTQYF.

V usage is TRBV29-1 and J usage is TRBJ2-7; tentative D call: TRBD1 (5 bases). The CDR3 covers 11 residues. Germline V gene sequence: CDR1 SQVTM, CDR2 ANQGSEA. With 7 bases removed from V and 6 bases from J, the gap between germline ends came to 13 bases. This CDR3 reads CSAHHDSEQYF. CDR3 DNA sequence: TGCAGCGCGCACCACGACAGCGAGCAGTACTTC.

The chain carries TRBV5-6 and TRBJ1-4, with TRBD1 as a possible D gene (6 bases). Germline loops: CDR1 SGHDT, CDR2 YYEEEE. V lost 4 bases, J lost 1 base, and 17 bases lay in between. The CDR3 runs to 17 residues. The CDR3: CASSLSGATRTNEKLFF. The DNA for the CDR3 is TGTGCCAGCAGCCTCTCAGGGGCAACGAGAACTAATGAAAAACTGTTTTTT.